This T cell receptor (beta chain) was identified during a study of T cells in Graves' hyperthyroidism and ophthalmopathy. Trimming left V 1 base short and J 6 bases short, with 24 bases between. CDR3 length: 18 amino acids. Germline loops: CDR1 SEHNR, CDR2 FQNEAQ (reference sequence). Using RNA transcripts as the source, TCR beta CDR3 regions were amplified. The study used the HTBI primer set for a first-round RT-PCR of the TCR CDR3. TCRdb reprocessed the multiplex PCR reads via MiXCR and lists one record per CDR3 protein. The sample includes under 800,000 distinct CDR3 sequences, 13% to 15% seen only once; the top ten take roughly 10%. Notes on the study in general: Blood also carried most thyroid clonotypes expanded above 0.001.

A remark on this clonotype: Its antigen is undetermined.

Sequenced: blood. The rearrangement links TRBV7-9 to TRBJ2-5, with D possibly matching TRBD1 (6 bases). The receptor was derived from a woman younger than 30 with Graves' hyperthyroidism. CDR3: CASSLEGTWETPSKTQYF. CDR3 nucleotides: TGTGCCAGCAGCTTAGAAGGGACATGGGAAACACCGTCGAAGACCCAGTACTTC. The full variable domain, rest sourced from reference TRBV7-9 and TRBJ2-5, is DTGVSQNPRHKITKRGQNVTFRCDPISEHNRLYWYRQTLGQGPEFLTYFQNEAQLEKSRLLSDRFSAERPKGSFSTLEIQRTEQGDSAMYLCASSLEGTWETPSKTQYFGPGTRLLVL.